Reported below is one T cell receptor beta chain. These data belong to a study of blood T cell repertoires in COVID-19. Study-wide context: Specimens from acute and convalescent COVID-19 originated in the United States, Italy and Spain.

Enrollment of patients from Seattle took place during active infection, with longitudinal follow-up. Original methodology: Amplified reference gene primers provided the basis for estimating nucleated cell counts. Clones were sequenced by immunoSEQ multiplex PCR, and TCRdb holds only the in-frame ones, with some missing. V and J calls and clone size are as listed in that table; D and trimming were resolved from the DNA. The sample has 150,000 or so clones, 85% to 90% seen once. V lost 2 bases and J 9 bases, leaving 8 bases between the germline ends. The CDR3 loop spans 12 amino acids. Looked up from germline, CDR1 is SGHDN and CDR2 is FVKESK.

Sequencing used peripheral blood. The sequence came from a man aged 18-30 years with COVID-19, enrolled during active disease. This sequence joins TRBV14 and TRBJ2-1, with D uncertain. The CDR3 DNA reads TGTGCCAGCAGCCAAAACGGAGTTGAGCAGTTCTTC. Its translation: CASSQNGVEQFF. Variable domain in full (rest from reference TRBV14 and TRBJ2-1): EAGVTQFPSHSVIEKGQTVTLRCDPISGHDNLYWYRRVMGKEIKFLLHFVKESKQDESGMPNNRFLAERTGGTYSTLKVQPAELEDSGVYFCASSQNGVEQFFGPGTRLTVL.